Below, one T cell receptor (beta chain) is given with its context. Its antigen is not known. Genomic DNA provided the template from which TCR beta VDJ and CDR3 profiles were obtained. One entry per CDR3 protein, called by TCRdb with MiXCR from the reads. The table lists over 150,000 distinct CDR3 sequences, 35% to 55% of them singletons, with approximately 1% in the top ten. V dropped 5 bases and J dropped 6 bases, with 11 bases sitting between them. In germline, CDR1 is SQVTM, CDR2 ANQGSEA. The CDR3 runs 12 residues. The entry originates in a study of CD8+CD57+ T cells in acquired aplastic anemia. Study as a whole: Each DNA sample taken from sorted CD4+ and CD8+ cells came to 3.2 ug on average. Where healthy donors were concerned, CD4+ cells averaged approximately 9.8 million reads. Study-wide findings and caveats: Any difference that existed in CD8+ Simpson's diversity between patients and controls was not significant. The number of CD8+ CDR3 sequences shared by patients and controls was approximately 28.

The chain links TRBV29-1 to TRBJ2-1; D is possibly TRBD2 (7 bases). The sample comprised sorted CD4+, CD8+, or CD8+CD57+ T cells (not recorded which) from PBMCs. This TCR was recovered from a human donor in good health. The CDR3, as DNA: TGCAGCGTTAGGGGGGGGTTCAATGAGCAGTTCTTC. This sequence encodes CSVRGGFNEQFF.